The 28 T cell receptor beta chains given below trace back to one sample, sequenced in a study of breast tumors, draining lymph nodes, adjacent tissues. One entry per CDR3 protein, called by TCRdb with MiXCR from the multiplex PCR reads. Of roughly 14,000 distinct CDR3 sequences listed, more than 40% are singletons. Sequencing was carried out using tumor-adjacent breast tissue. These TCRs come from a female donor with breast cancer. Some clones in this sample may be carry-over from other donors' samples.

The rearrangement joins TRBV28 to TRBJ1-4; D uncertain. V was pared by 1 base and J by 6 bases, with 9 bases between. The CDR3 totals 14 residues. CDR1 MDHEN and CDR2 SYDVKM come from the germline V gene. Here the CDR3 reads CASSLYTGDEKLFF. For the CDR3, the DNA is TGTGCCAGCAGTTTATACACCGGGGATGAAAAACTGTTTTTT.

This clonotype has a count of ten or more. The chain combines TRBV11-2 with TRBJ2-3; possible D gene TRBD2, 5 bases. The CDR3 spans 16 residues. CDR1 is SGHAT and CDR2 is FQNNGV in the germline V gene. Trimming removed 2 bases at V and 1 base at J, with 13 bases between. For the CDR3, the DNA is TGTGCCAGCAGCTTATCGATCAGCGGAGGCACAGATACGCAGTATTTT. Amino acids: CASSLSISGGTDTQYF. Based on the CDR3 plus reference TRBV11-2 and TRBJ2-3, the full variable domain is EAGVAQSPRYKIIEKRQSVAFWCNPISGHATLYWYQQILGQGPKLLIQFQNNGVVDDSQLPKDRFSAERLKGVDSTLKIQPAKLEDSAVYLCASSLSISGGTDTQYFGPGTRLTVL.

The rearrangement uses TRBV19 and TRBJ2-3; no firm D call. V dropped 5 bases and J dropped 0 bases, with 9 bases sitting between them. CDR3 length equals 14 residues. CDR1 and CDR2 (germline): LNHDA, SQIVND (reference sequence). CDR3 coding DNA: TGTGCCAGTAGTCCGACATCTAGCACAGATACGCAGTATTTT. Its protein is CASSPTSSTDTQYF. Using reference TRBV19 and TRBJ2-3 for the parts outside the CDR3, the full variable domain is DGGITQSPKYLFRKEGQNVTLSCEQNLNHDAMYWYRQDPGQGLRLIYYSQIVNDFQKGDIAEGYSVSREKKESFPLTVTSAQKNPTAFYLCASSPTSSTDTQYFGPGTRLTVL.

This chain connects TRBV30 to TRBJ1-3, with D unresolved. The CDR3 is 15 residues long. Germline CDR1 GTSNPN, CDR2 SVGIG (reference sequence). Trimming took 4 bases from V and 9 from J, leaving 22 bases between them. The CDR3 sequence is CAWKPPGQPSGTIYF. The DNA for the CDR3 is TGTGCCTGGAAGCCACCTGGGCAACCTTCGGGCACCATATATTTT.

The chain carries TRBV11-2 and TRBJ1-2; possibly TRBD1 for D (5 bases). Trimming stripped 5 bases from V and 8 bases from J, with 15 bases between. This CDR3 spans 13 amino acids. CDR1 and CDR2 (germline): SGHAT, FQNNGV. CDR3 nucleotide sequence: TGTGCCAGCAGCATAGGGCCTGGGGGAGGCTACACCTTC. Its protein product is CASSIGPGGGYTF.

In its sample, this clonotype is medium-sized (0.01 to 0.1%). This sequence joins TRBV30 and TRBJ2-1; D not certain. With 0 bases removed from V and 5 bases from J, the gap between germline ends came to 8 bases. Germline CDR1 reads GTSNPN; CDR2 reads SVGIG (reference sequence). The CDR3 covers 13 residues. CDR3 sequence (DNA): TGTGCCTGGAGTGTTAAACCCAACAATGAGCAGTTCTTC. It translates to CAWSVKPNNEQFF.

This clonotype occurred many times. CDR3 nucleotides: TGCGCCAGCAGCGATCTGCCGGGGCGAACTAATGAAAAACTGTTTTTT. It is translated as CASSDLPGRTNEKLFF. The genes are TRBV5-1 and TRBJ1-4; TRBD1 is a possible D gene (5 bases). Trimming left V 4 bases short and J 1 base short, with 14 bases between. CDR3 length: 16 amino acids. Germline values: CDR1 SGHRS, CDR2 YFSETQ.

A remark on this clonotype: A read error may account for a junction end that differs from germline. V is TRBV7-7 and J is TRBJ1-4; TRBD1 agrees at 8 bases. The CDR3 has 15 residues. CDR1 is SSHAT, CDR2 FNYEAQ, per germline (reference sequence). CDR3 sequence: CASSPGTGQGEKLFF. The CDR3 nucleotides are TGTGCTAGCAGCCCTGGGACAGGCCAGGGGGAAAAACTGTTTTTT.

J is TRBJ1-3 and V is TRBV12-3 or TRBV12-4; D gene unclear. The ends were cut back, 6 bases at V and 4 bases at J, with 19 bases in the middle. The CDR3 is 16 amino acids. The CDR3 loop reads CASSPRGQLEGNTIYF. CDR3 nucleotides: TGTGCCAGCAGCCCCCGAGGGCAGTTGGAGGGAAACACCATATATTTT.

Many counts were recorded for this clonotype. The chain uses TRBV6-1 and TRBJ2-6, with D tentatively TRBD1 or TRBD2 (5 bases each). This CDR3 is built from 17 residues. CDR1 is MNHNS and CDR2 is SASEGT in the germline V gene. Trimming stripped 6 bases from V and 0 bases from J, with 15 bases between. CDR3 nucleotide sequence: TGTGCCAGCAGGGTCCCGGGACGTAACTCTGGGGCCAACGTCCTGACTTTC. Amino acids: CASRVPGRNSGANVLTF.

There are many counts of this clonotype. This rearrangement joins TRBV27 to TRBJ2-7; 12 nucleotides agree with TRBD2. The V gene end was trimmed by 6 bases and the J gene end by 3 bases; junction bases not matched to a gene: 3. Per germline, CDR1 MNHEY and CDR2 SMNVEV (reference sequence). There are 14 residues in the CDR3. The CDR3 reads CASSPTSGSYEQYF. The CDR3 DNA sequence: TGTGCCAGCAGCCCGACTAGCGGGAGCTACGAGCAGTACTTC.

This clonotype was counted ten times or more. A single base separates this from a much larger clone, so it may be a read error. The chain carries TRBV18 and TRBJ2-7; no clear D gene. Germline values: CDR1 KGHSH, CDR2 LQKENI. CDR3 size: 15 residues. Deletions cut 3 bases from V and 3 bases from J, with 15 bases between. Here the CDR3 reads CASSPSDSLNYEQYF. The DNA of the CDR3 is TGTGCCAGCTCACCTTCCGATAGTCTTAACTACGAGCAGTACTTC.

This clonotype was recorded many times. CDR3 nucleotides: TGCGCCAGCAGCACGGGACTAGCGGCAGGGTACAATGAGCAGTTCTTC. Translation: CASSTGLAAGYNEQFF. The chain links TRBV5-1 to TRBJ2-1; TRBD2 agrees at 11 bases. The CDR3 spans 16 residues. Germline lookup yields CDR1 SGHRS and CDR2 YFSETQ. Germline trimming cut 4 bases from V and 4 bases from J; bases unmatched to any gene: 7. The full variable domain, in which reference TRBV5-1 and TRBJ2-1 provide the parts outside the CDR3, is KAGVTQTPRYLIKTRGQQVTLSCSPISGHRSVSWYQQTPGQGLQFLFEYFSETQRNKGNFPGRFSGRQFSNSRSEMNVSTLELGDSALYLCASSTGLAAGYNEQFFGPGTRLTVL.

Comment on this clonotype: The conserved phenylalanine or tryptophan is not found at the CDR3 terminus, so this likely reflects a read error. The limits of the CDR3 on the DNA are not certain, so only TCRdb's listed CDR3 is given. The chain employs TRBV5-1 and TRBJ2-3; TRBD2, the D gene given by the table, was not confirmed from the DNA. The germline CDR1 and CDR2 sequences are SGHRS and YFSETQ. With termini counted, the CDR3 has 16 amino acids. Here the CDR3 reads CASDGGPGSGRPPPIN.

This clonotype is labeled medium-sized. The genes are TRBV7-3 and TRBJ2-3; TRBD1 aligns across 11 bases. J lost 5 bases, V lost 3 bases, and 4 bases had no gene match. CDR1 and CDR2 from the germline V gene are SGHTA and FQGTGA. There are 15 residues in the CDR3. The CDR3, as DNA: TGTGCCAGCAGCTTCGGACAGGGGGCGGTAGATACGCAGTATTTT. Amino acid sequence: CASSFGQGAVDTQYF.

This clonotype has a count of ten or more. This rearrangement joins TRBV19 to TRBJ2-1; the match to TRBD2 covers 8 bases. The CDR3 has 15 residues. Germline-derived CDR1 and CDR2 are LNHDA and SQIVND (reference sequence). Trimming cost V 5 bases and J 9 bases; bases outside gene matches: 12. This chain's CDR3 is CASSPRTSSEVEQFF. The CDR3, as DNA: TGTGCCAGTAGTCCTCGGACTAGCTCAGAGGTTGAGCAGTTCTTC.

This clonotype came up many times. This sequence joins TRBV28 and TRBJ2-7; maybe TRBD2 (6 bases). V was shortened by 7 bases and J by 3 bases, with 13 bases between the two germline ends. The length of the CDR3 is 13 residues. Germline-derived CDR1 and CDR2 are MDHEN and SYDVKM. In DNA, the CDR3 is TGTGCCAGCACGCCCCTGGGGGGCTACGAGCAGTACTTC. Residues: CASTPLGGYEQYF.

A word on this clonotype: The conserved phenylalanine or tryptophan normally closing the CDR3 is absent here, so this likely arose from a read error. No DNA is shown, since the ends of the CDR3 on it are uncertain; the CDR3 is the one TCRdb lists. The chain recombines TRBV6-4 with TRBJ2-3; the D call TRBD2 from the table was never checked on the DNA. CDR1 is MRHNA and CDR2 is SNTAGT in the germline V gene. The CDR3 is made up of 19 amino acids, end residues included. The chain's CDR3 is CASSLTSGGPGSGRPPPIN.

The V call is TRBV5-4, the J call TRBJ1-2, with 7 bases matching TRBD1. Germline V gives CDR1 SGHNT, CDR2 YYREEE (reference sequence). The CDR3 spans 16 residues. V shed 4 bases and J 4 bases; nucleotides not matched to a gene: 13. The CDR3 region is CASSGGQASSSYGYTF. DNA of the CDR3: TGTGCCAGCAGCGGAGGACAGGCAAGCTCGAGCTATGGCTACACCTTC.

At least ten counts were recorded for this clonotype. This CDR3 reads CASRQGGAGTGELFF. CDR3 DNA: TGTGCCAGCAGACAGGGGGGGGCTGGCACCGGGGAGCTGTTTTTT. The chain links TRBV7-8 to TRBJ2-2; a possible D gene is TRBD1 (8 bases). Germline V CDR1 and CDR2: SGHVS, FQNEAQ. The V gene lost 6 bases and the J gene lost 4 bases, with 15 bases spanning the gap. This CDR3 has 15 residues.

This chain joins TRBV2 and TRBJ2-5; TRBD2 agrees at 10 bases. This CDR3 comprises 13 residues. Losses at the gene ends were 7 bases for V and 4 bases for J; bases not matched to a gene: 3. Germline-derived CDR1 and CDR2 are SNHLY and FYNNEI. Written as DNA, the CDR3 is TGTGCCAGCAAGAGCGGGAGGGGAGAGACCCAGTACTTC. Protein sequence: CASKSGRGETQYF.

V gene TRBV20-1 combines with J gene TRBJ1-2; D is perhaps TRBD1 (5 bases). Trimming took 5 bases from V and 2 from J, leaving 12 bases between them. Germline CDR1 and CDR2: DFQATT and SNEGSKA (reference sequence). The CDR3 covers 13 residues. For the CDR3, the DNA is TGCAGTGCTCTGGACAAAATAAACTATGGCTACACCTTC. Translated: CSALDKINYGYTF.

The chain links TRBV20-1 to TRBJ2-3; 11 bases map to TRBD2. Germline trimming cut 0 bases from V and 2 bases from J; bases unmatched to any gene: 19. This CDR3 has 21 amino acids. The germline V gene encodes CDR1 DFQATT and CDR2 SNEGSKA (reference sequence). The CDR3 sequence is CSARDTARTLLAGGATDTQYF. The CDR3 DNA sequence: TGCAGTGCTAGAGATACGGCCAGGACCCTTCTAGCGGGAGGTGCCACAGATACGCAGTATTTT.

The chain uses TRBV6-4 and TRBJ1-1; D might be TRBD1 (5 bases). The CDR3 loop spans 13 amino acids. Germline V gene sequence: CDR1 MRHNA, CDR2 SNTAGT. V was cut by 0 bases and J by 7 bases, with 9 bases left in between. This CDR3 reads CASSDSERGEAFF. The CDR3 DNA reads TGTGCCAGCAGTGACTCAGAAAGGGGTGAAGCTTTCTTT.

V gene TRBV6-1 combines with J gene TRBJ2-2; 9 nucleotides match TRBD1. The CDR3 has 15 amino acids. Germline lookup yields CDR1 MNHNS and CDR2 SASEGT. The V segment lost 5 bases and the J segment 3 bases; nucleotides outside the gene matches: 4. As DNA, the CDR3 is TGTGCCAGCAGTCCACAGGGGGCCCACACCGGGGAGCTGTTTTTT. This translates into CASSPQGAHTGELFF.

The J gene is TRBJ2-1, the V gene TRBV24-1; 9 bases agree with TRBD1. The J segment lost 1 base and the V segment lost 5 bases, leaving 5 bases of the junction unmatched. CDR1 and CDR2 from the germline V gene are KGHDR and SFDVKD. This CDR3 spans 16 amino acids. The CDR3 bases are TGTGCCACCAGTGCCACCGGGACAGGGTCCTACAATGAGCAGTTCTTC. Amino acid sequence: CATSATGTGSYNEQFF.

This clonotype was found many times. The chain links TRBV9 to TRBJ2-6, with D perhaps matching TRBD2 (5 bases). The CDR3 runs to 15 residues. Trimming removed 4 bases from V and 4 bases from J, with 12 bases in between. Germline assignment: CDR1 SGDLS and CDR2 YYNGEE. The DNA for the CDR3 is TGTGCCAGCAGCCTTGGACTGGTCGGGGCCAACGTCCTGACTTTC. This encodes CASSLGLVGANVLTF.

Many counts were recorded for this clonotype. The V call is TRBV6-6, the J call TRBJ2-1, with 9 bases identical to TRBD2. Germline CDR1 MNHNY, CDR2 SVGAGI (reference sequence). The CDR3 length is 16 residues. With 5 bases clipped from V and 9 bases from J, the junction kept 14 bases outside the gene matches. The CDR3 region has the DNA TGTGCCAGCAGTCAGAGGGCGGGGGGTAGCGGGAGTGAGCAGTTCTTC. It encodes CASSQRAGGSGSEQFF.